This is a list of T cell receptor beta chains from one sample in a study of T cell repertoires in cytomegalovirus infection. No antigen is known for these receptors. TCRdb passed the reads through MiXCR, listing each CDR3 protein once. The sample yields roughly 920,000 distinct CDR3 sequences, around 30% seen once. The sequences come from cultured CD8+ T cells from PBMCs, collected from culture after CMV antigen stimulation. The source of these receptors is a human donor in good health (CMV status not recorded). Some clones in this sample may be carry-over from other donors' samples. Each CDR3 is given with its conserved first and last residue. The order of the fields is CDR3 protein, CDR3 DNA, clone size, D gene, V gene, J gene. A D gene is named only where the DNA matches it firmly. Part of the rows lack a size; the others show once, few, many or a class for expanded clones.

cdr3_aa: CASSLVAGAHEQFF; cdr3_nt: TGTGCCAGCAGCTTAGTCGCAGGGGCCCATGAGCAGTTCTTC; clone_size: .; d_call: .; v_call: TRBV7-9; j_call: TRBJ2-1
cdr3_aa: CAISGGRITDTQYF; cdr3_nt: TGTGCCATCAGTGGCGGCAGGATCACAGATACGCAGTATTTT; clone_size: many; d_call: .; v_call: TRBV10-3; j_call: TRBJ2-3
cdr3_aa: CSAGGGTVSYEQYF; cdr3_nt: TGCAGTGCTGGGGGGGGGACTGTTTCCTACGAGCAGTACTTC; clone_size: .; d_call: TRBD2; v_call: TRBV20-1; j_call: TRBJ2-7
cdr3_aa: CASSLGAAVGPNYGYTF; cdr3_nt: TGTGCCAGCAGCTTAGGGGCCGCGGTGGGACCGAACTATGGCTACACCTTC; clone_size: many; d_call: .; v_call: TRBV7-2; j_call: TRBJ1-2
cdr3_aa: CASSLTGTNTGELFF; cdr3_nt: TGTGCCAGCAGTTTAACCGGGACGAACACCGGGGAGCTGTTTTTT; clone_size: many; d_call: .; v_call: TRBV27; j_call: TRBJ2-2
cdr3_aa: CASSNIQGANTEAFF; cdr3_nt: TGTGCCAGTAGTAACATCCAGGGAGCTAACACTGAAGCTTTCTTT; clone_size: few; d_call: .; v_call: TRBV19; j_call: TRBJ1-1
cdr3_aa: CATKGTGTNEKLFF; cdr3_nt: TGTGCCACTAAGGGTACAGGGACTAATGAAAAACTGTTTTTT; clone_size: .; d_call: .; v_call: TRBV19; j_call: TRBJ1-4
cdr3_aa: CVSRGQGHNEQFF; cdr3_nt: TGTGTCAGCAGAGGACAGGGTCACAATGAGCAGTTCTTC; clone_size: .; d_call: TRBD1; v_call: TRBV12-3/TRBV12-4; j_call: TRBJ2-1
cdr3_aa: CSVKTRAYGYTF; cdr3_nt: TGCAGCGTTAAAACCAGGGCTTATGGCTACACCTTC; clone_size: once; d_call: .; v_call: TRBV29-1; j_call: TRBJ1-2
cdr3_aa: CVSSFGQGWANVLTF; cdr3_nt: TGTGTCAGCAGTTTCGGACAGGGGTGGGCCAACGTCCTGACTTTC; clone_size: .; d_call: TRBD1; v_call: TRBV6-2/TRBV6-3; j_call: TRBJ2-6
cdr3_aa: CASSQRAGREGRRPQHF; cdr3_nt: TGTGCCAGCAGTCAACGCGCCGGCAGAGAGGGAAGGAGGCCCCAGCATTTT; clone_size: .; d_call: .; v_call: TRBV6-6; j_call: TRBJ1-5
cdr3_aa: CASSSVAGGMRYIQYF; cdr3_nt: TGTGCCAGCAGTTCCGTAGCGGGGGGGATGAGGTACATTCAGTACTTC; clone_size: .; d_call: TRBD2; v_call: TRBV12-3/TRBV12-4; j_call: TRBJ2-4
cdr3_aa: CASSQIRLAGGQETQYF; cdr3_nt: TGCGCCAGCAGCCAAATACGACTAGCGGGGGGTCAAGAGACCCAGTACTTC; clone_size: few; d_call: TRBD2; v_call: TRBV4-1; j_call: TRBJ2-5
cdr3_aa: CANSLLHRRETQYF; cdr3_nt: TGTGCCAACAGCCTTTTACACCGCAGGGAGACCCAGTACTTC; clone_size: .; d_call: .; v_call: TRBV12-3/TRBV12-4; j_call: TRBJ2-5
cdr3_aa: CASSSLAGELTDTQYF; cdr3_nt: TGTGCCAGCAGCTCACTAGCGGGCGAGCTCACAGATACGCAGTATTTT; clone_size: .; d_call: TRBD2; v_call: TRBV6-6; j_call: TRBJ2-3
cdr3_aa: CASSPNGKQNYGYTF; cdr3_nt: TGTGCCAGTAGTCCCAATGGAAAGCAGAACTATGGCTACACCTTC; clone_size: .; d_call: .; v_call: TRBV19; j_call: TRBJ1-2